The present entry profiles one TCR beta chain with its context. The data are from a study of OX40 agonist ivuxolimab in advanced cancers. Study-wide background: Patients were treated with ivuxolimab, an agonistic anti-OX40 (CD134) antibody. Two cutaneous melanoma patients and one hepatocellular carcinoma patient, three in all, had partial responses.

The CDR3 has 17 residues. The V and J ends lost 6 bases and 7 bases, in that order; junction bases with no gene match: 12. Germline CDR1 WSHSY, CDR2 SAAADI. Sequenced by immunoSEQ multiplex PCR; TCRdb stores in-frame clones only, minus some. The sample carries about 60,000 clones, about four fifths recorded once. The origin of this receptor is an adult with an advanced solid tumor such as melanoma, head and neck, liver or kidney cancer. The rearrangement joins TRBV10-2 to TRBJ1-6, with 10 bases that match TRBD1. The specimen comprised CD4+ or CD8+ T cells sorted from blood, sampled in a trial of the OX40 agonist ivuxolimab. The CDR3 bases are TGCGCCAGCAGAGACGGGACAGGGGTCCCGGTCAATTCACCCCTCCACTTT. Protein: CASRDGTGVPVNSPLHF.